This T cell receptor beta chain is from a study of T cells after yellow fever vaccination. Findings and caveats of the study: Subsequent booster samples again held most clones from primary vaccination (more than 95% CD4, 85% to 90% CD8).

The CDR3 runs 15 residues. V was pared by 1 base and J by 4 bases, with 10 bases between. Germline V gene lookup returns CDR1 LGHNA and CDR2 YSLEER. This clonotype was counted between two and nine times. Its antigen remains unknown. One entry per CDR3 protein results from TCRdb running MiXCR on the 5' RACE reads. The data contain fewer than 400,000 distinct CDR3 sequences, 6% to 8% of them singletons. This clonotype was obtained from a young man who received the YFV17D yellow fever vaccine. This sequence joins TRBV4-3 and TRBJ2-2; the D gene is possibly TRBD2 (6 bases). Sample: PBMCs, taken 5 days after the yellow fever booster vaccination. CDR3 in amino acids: CASSQVGGPTGELFF. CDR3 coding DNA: TGCGCCAGCAGCCAAGTGGGAGGTCCCACCGGGGAGCTGTTTTTT.